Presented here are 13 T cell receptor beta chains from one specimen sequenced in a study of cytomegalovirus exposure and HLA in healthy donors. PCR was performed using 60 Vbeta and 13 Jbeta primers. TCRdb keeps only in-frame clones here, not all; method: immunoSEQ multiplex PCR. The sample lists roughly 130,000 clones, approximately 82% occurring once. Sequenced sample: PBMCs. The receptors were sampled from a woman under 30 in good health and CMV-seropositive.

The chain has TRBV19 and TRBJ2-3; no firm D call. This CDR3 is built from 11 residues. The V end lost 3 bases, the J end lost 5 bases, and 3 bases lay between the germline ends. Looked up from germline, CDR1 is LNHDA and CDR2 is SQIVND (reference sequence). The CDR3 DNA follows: TGTGCCAGTAGTATTCAAGATACGCAGTATTTT. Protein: CASSIQDTQYF. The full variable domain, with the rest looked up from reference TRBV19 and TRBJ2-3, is DGGITQSPKYLFRKEGQNVTLSCEQNLNHDAMYWYRQDPGQGLRLIYYSQIVNDFQKGDIAEGYSVSREKKESFPLTVTSAQKNPTAFYLCASSIQDTQYFGPGTRLTVL.

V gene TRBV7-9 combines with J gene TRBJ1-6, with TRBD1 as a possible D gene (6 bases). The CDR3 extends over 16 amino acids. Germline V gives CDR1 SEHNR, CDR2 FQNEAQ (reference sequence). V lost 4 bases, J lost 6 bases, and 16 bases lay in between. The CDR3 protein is CASSYGSTGANSPLHF. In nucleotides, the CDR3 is TGTGCCAGCAGCTACGGGTCGACAGGAGCTAATTCACCCCTCCACTTT.

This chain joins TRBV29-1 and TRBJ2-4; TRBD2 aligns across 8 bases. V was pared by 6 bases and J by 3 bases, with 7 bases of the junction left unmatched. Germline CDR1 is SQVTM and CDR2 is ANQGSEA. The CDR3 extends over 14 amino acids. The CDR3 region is CSVTSDLGKNIQYF. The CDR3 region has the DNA TGCAGCGTGACTAGCGACCTGGGCAAAAACATTCAGTACTTC.

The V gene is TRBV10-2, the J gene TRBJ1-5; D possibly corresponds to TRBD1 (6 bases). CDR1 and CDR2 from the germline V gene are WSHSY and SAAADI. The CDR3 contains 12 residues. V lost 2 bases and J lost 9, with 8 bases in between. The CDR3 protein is CASSEVGGPQHF. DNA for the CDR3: TGCGCCAGCAGTGAGGTAGGGGGGCCCCAGCATTTT.

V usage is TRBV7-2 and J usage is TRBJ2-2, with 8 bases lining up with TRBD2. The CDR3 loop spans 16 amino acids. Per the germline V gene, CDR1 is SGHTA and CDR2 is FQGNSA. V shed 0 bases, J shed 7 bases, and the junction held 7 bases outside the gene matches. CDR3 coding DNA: TGTGCCAGCAGCTTAGCTAGCGGGGCTATCGTCGGGGAGCTGTTTTTT. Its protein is CASSLASGAIVGELFF.

The CDR3, as DNA: TGTGCCAGCAGTTTGGATTCCACAGGGTCCTACGAGCAGTACTTC. Protein sequence: CASSLDSTGSYEQYF. The genes are TRBV28 and TRBJ2-7; D perhaps matches TRBD1 (6 bases). Germline V gene lookup returns CDR1 MDHEN and CDR2 SYDVKM. The CDR3 extends over 15 amino acids. The V and J ends lost 3 bases and 1 base respectively, with 13 bases between them. The variable domain in full, with the rest retrieved from reference TRBV28 and TRBJ2-7, is DVKVTQSSRYLVKRTGEKVFLECVQDMDHENMFWYRQDPGLGLRLIYFSYDVKMKEKGDIPEGYSVSREKKERFSLILESASTNQTSMYLCASSLDSTGSYEQYFGPGTRLTVT.

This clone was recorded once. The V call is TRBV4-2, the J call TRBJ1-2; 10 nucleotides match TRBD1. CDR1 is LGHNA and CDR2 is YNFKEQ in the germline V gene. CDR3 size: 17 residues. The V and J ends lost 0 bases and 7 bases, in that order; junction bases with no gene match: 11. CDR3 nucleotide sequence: TGTGCCAGCAGCCAAGATCGGGCGACAGGGGGCTGGTCTGGCTACACCTTC. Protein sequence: CASSQDRATGGWSGYTF.

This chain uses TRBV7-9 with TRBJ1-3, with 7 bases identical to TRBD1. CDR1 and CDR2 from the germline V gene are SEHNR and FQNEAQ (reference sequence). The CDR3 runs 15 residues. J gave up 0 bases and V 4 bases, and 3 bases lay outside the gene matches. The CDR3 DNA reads TGTGCCAGCAGCTGGGACAGCCGCTCTGGAAACACCATATATTTT. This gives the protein CASSWDSRSGNTIYF.

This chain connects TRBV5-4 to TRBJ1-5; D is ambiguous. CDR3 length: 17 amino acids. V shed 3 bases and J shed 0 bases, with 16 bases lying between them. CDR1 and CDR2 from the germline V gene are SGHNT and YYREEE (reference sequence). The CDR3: CASSSGGQLGSNQPQHF. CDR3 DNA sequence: TGTGCCAGCAGCTCGGGAGGGCAGCTCGGTAGCAATCAGCCCCAGCATTTT.

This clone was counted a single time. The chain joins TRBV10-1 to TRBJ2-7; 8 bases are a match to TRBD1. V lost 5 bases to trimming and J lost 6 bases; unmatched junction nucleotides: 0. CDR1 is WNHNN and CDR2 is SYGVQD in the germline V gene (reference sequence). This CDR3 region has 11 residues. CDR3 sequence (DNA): TGCGCCAGCAGTACAGGGGGCGAGCAGTACTTC. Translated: CASSTGGEQYF.

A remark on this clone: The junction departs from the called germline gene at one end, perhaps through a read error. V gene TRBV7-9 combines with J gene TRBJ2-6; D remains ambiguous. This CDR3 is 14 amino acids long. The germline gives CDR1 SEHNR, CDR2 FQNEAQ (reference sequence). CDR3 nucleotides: TGTTCCAGCAGCTTAGGTTTGGAGACCAACGTCCTGACTTTC. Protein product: CSSSLGLETNVLTF.

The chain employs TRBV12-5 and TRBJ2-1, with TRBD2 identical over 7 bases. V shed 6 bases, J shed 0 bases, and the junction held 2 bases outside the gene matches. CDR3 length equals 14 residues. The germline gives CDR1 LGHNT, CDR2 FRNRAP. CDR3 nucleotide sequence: TGTGCTAGTGGGCGGGGGAACTCCTACAATGAGCAGTTCTTC. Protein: CASGRGNSYNEQFF. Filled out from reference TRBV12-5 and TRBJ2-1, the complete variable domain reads DARVTQTPRHKVTEMGQEVTMRCQPILGHNTVFWYRQTMMQGLELLAYFRNRAPLDDSGMPKDRFSAEMPDATLATLKIQPSEPRDSAVYFCASGRGNSYNEQFFGPGTRLTVL.

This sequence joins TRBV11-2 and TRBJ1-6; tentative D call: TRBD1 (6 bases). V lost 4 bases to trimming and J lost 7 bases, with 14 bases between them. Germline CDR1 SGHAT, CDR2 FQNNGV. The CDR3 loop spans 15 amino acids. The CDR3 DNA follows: TGTGCCAGCAGCTCAGAGGGCAGGGGCAATTCACCCCTCCACTTT. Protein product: CASSSEGRGNSPLHF.